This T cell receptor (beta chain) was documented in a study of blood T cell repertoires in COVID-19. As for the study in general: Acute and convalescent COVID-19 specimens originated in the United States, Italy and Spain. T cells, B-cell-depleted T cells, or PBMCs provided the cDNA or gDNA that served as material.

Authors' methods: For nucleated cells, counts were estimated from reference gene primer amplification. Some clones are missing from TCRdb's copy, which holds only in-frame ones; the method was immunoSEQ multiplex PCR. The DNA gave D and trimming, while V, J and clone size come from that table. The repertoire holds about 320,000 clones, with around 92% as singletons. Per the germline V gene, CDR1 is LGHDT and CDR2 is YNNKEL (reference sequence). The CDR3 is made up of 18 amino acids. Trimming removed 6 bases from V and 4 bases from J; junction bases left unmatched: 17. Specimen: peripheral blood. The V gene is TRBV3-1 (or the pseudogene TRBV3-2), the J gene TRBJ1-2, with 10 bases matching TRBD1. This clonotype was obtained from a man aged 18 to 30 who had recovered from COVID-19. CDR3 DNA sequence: TGTGCCAGCAGAAACTACCAACCCCGGGACAGGGGAAGCTATGGCTACACCTTC. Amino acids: CASRNYQPRDRGSYGYTF.